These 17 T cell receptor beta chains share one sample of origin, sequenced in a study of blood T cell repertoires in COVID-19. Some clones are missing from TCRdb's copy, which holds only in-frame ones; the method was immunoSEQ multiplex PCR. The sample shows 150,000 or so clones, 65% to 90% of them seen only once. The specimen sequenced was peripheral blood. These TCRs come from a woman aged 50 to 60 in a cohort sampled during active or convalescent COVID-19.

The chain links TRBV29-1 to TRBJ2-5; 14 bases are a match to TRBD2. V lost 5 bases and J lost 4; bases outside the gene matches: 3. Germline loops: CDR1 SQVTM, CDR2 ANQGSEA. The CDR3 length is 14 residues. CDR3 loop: CSVSGLAGAETQYF. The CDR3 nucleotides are TGCAGCGTTTCGGGACTAGCGGGGGCAGAGACCCAGTACTTC.

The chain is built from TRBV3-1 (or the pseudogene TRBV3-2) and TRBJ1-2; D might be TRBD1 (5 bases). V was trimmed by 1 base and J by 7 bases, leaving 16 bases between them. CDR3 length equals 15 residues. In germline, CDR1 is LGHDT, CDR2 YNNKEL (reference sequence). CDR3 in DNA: TGTGCCAGCAGCCAAGGTCCGGGGGTTGTTGCTGGCTACACCTTC. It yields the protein CASSQGPGVVAGYTF.

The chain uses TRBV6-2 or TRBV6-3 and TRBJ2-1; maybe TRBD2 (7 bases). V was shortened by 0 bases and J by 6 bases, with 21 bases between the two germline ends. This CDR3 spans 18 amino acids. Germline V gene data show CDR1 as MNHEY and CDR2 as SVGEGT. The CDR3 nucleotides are TGTGCCAGCAGTTACTCGAGTATGGGGGGGGGCCCCCTCAATGAGCAGTTCTTC. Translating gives CASSYSSMGGGPLNEQFF.

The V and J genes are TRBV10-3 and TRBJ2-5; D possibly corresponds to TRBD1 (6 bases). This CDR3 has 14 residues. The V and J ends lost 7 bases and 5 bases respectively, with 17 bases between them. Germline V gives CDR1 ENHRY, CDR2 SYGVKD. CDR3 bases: TGTGCCATCATGCGGCAGGGGAGCCGTGAGACCCAGTACTTC. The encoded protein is CAIMRQGSRETQYF.

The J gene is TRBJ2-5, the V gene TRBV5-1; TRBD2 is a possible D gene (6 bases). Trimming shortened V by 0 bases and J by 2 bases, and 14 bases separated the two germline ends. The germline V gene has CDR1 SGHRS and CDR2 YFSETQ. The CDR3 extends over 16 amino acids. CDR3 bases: TGCGCCAGCAGCTTGGACTTTGGCGGGGCTCAAGAGACCCAGTACTTC. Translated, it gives CASSLDFGGAQETQYF.

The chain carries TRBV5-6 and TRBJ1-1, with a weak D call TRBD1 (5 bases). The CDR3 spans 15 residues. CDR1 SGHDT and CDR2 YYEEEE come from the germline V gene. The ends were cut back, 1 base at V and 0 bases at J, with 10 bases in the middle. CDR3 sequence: CASSLWGRVNTEAFF. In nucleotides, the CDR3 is TGTGCCAGCAGCTTGTGGGGCCGAGTGAACACTGAAGCTTTCTTT.

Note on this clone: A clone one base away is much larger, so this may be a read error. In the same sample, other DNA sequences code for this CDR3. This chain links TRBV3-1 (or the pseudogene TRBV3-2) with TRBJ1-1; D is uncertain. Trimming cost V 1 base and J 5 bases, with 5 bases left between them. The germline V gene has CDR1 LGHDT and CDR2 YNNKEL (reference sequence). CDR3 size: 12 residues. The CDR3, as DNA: TGTGCCAGCAGCCAAGCGGGGACTGAAGCTTTCTTT. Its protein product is CASSQAGTEAFF.

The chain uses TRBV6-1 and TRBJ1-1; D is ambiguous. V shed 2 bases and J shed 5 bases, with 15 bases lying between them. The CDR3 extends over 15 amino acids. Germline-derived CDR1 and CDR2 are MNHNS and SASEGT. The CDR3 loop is CASSEPRRGETEAFF. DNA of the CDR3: TGTGCCAGCAGTGAACCCCGCCGTGGGGAGACTGAAGCTTTCTTT.

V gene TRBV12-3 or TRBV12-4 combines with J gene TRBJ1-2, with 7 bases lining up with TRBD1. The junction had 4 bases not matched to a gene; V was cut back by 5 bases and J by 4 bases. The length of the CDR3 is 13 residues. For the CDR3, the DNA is TGTGCCAGCAGTCAGGGGGGCACCTATGGCTACACCTTC. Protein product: CASSQGGTYGYTF.

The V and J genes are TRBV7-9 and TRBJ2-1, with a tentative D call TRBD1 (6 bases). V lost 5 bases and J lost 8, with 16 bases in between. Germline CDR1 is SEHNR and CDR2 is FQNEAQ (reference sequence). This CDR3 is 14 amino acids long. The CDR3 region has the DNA TGTGCCAGCAGCGCCGCACAGGGTCATCATGAGCAGTTCTTC. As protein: CASSAAQGHHEQFF. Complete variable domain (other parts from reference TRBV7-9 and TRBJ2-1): DTGVSQNPRHKITKRGQNVTFRCDPISEHNRLYWYRQTLGQGPEFLTYFQNEAQLEKSRLLSDRFSAERPKGSFSTLEIQRTEQGDSAMYLCASSAAQGHHEQFFGPGTRLTVL.

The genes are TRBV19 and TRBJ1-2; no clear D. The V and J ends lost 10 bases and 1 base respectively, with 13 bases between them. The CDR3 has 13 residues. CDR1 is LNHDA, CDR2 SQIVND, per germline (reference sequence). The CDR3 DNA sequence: TGTGCCAACCCCATCCGCGGTAACTATGGCTACACCTTC. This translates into CANPIRGNYGYTF. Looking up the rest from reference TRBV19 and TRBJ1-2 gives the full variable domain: DGGITQSPKYLFRKEGQNVTLSCEQNLNHDAMYWYRQDPGQGLRLIYYSQIVNDFQKGDIAEGYSVSREKKESFPLTVTSAQKNPTAFYLCANPIRGNYGYTFGSGTRLTVV.

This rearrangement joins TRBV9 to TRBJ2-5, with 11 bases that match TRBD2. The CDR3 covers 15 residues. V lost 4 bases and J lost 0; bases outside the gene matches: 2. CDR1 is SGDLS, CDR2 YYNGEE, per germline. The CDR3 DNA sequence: TGTGCCAGCAGCCCTAGCGGGGGGCACCAAGAGACCCAGTACTTC. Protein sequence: CASSPSGGHQETQYF.

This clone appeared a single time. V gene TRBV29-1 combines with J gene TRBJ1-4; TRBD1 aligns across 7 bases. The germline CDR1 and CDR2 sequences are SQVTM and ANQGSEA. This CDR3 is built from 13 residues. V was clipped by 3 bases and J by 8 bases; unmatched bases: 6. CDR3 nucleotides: TGCAGCGTTGATCCAGGGGGAAGAGAAAAACTGTTTTTT. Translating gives CSVDPGGREKLFF.

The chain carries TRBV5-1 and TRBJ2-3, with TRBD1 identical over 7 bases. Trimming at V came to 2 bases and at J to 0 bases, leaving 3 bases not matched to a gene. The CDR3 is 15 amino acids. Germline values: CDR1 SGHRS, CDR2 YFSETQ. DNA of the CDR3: TGCGCCAGCAGCTTCGGGACAGCAAGCACAGATACGCAGTATTTT. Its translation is CASSFGTASTDTQYF.

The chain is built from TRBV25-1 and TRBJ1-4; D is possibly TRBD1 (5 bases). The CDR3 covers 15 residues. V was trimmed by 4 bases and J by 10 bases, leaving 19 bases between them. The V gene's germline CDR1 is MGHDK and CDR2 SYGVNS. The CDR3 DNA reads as TGTGCCAGCAGTGTGAGGGGAGCGGGTGAAGGAAAACTGTTTTTT. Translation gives CASSVRGAGEGKLFF.

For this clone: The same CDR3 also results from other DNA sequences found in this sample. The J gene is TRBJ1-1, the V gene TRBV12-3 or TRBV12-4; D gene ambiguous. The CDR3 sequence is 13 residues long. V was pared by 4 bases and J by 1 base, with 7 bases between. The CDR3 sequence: CASSSTGNTEAFF. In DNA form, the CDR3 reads TGTGCCAGCAGTTCAACGGGGAACACTGAAGCTTTCTTT.

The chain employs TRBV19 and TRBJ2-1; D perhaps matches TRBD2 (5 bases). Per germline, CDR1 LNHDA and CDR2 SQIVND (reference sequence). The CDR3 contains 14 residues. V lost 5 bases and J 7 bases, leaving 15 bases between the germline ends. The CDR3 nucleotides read TGTGCCAGTAGTGTCAGCCCAGGAGGAAATGAGCAGTTCTTC. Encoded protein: CASSVSPGGNEQFF. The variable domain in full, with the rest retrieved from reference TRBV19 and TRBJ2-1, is DGGITQSPKYLFRKEGQNVTLSCEQNLNHDAMYWYRQDPGQGLRLIYYSQIVNDFQKGDIAEGYSVSREKKESFPLTVTSAQKNPTAFYLCASSVSPGGNEQFFGPGTRLTVL.